This T cell receptor beta chain was profiled in a study of T-cell reconstitution after alpha-beta-depleted transplantation in children. Study-level findings and limits: Reportedly, roughly two months post-transplant, alpha-beta T cells arose from several hundred expanded graft clones.

CDR1 and CDR2 from the germline V gene are SQVTM and ANQGSEA. Trimming at V came to 0 bases and at J to 0 bases, leaving 11 bases not matched to a gene. The CDR3 runs to 20 residues. A note on this clonotype: Antigen: not known.

TCRbeta library preparation incorporated unique molecular identifiers. TCRdb recomputed calls from the PCR reads with MiXCR, one row per CDR3 protein. The sample contains some 600,000 distinct CDR3 sequences, 10% to 15% of which appear only once. The chain uses TRBV29-1 and TRBJ2-1; 13 bases agree with TRBD2. The sequences come from PBMCs, mostly from graft donor cells, collected 360 days after TCRalphabeta/CD19-depleted stem cell transplant. The sequence derives from a male patient aged 10-17 years who had a stem cell transplant for acute myeloid leukemia, so the T cells may come from the graft donor. The CDR3 DNA reads as TGCAGCGTTGAAGATCTTGTACTAGCGGGAGGGCCGAGCTCCTACAATGAGCAGTTCTTC. Amino acids: CSVEDLVLAGGPSSYNEQFF.